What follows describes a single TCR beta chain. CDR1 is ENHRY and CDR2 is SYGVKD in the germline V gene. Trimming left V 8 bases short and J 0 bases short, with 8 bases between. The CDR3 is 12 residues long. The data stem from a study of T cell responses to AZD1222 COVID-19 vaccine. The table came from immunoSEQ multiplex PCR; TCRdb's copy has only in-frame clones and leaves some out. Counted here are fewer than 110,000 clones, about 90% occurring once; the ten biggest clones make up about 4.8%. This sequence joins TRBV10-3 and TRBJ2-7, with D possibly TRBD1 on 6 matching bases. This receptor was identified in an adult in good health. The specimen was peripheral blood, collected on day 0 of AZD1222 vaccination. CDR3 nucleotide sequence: TGTGCCATCGGGGACAACTCCTACGAGCAGTACTTC. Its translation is CAIGDNSYEQYF.